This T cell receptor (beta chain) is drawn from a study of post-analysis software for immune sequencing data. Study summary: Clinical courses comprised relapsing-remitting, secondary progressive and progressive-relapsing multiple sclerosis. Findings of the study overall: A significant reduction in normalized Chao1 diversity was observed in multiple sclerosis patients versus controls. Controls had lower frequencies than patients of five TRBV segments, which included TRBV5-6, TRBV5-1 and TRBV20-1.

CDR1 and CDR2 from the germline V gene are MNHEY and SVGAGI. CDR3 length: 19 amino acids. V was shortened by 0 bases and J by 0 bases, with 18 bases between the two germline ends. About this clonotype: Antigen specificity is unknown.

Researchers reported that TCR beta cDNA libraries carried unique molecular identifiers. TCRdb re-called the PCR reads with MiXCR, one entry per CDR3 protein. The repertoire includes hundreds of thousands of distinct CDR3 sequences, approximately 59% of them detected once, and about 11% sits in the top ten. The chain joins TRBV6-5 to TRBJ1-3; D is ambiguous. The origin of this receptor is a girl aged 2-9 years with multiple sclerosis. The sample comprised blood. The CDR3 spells CASSYSHHSPISSGNTIYF. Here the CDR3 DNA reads TGTGCCAGCAGTTACTCACATCACTCACCGATCAGCTCTGGAAACACCATATATTTT.